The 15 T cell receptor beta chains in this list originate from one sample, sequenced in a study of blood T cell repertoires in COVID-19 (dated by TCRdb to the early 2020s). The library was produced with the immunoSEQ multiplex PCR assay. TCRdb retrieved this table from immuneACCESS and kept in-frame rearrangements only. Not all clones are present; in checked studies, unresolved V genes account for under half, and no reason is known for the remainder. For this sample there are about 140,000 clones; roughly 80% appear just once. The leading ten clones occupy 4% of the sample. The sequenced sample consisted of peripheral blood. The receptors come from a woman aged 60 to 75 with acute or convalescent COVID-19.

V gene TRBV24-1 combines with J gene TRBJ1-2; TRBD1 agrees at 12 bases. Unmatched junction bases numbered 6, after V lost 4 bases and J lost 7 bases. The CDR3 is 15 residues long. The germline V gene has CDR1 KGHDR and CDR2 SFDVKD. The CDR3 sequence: CATSDPGQGASGYTF. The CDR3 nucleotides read TGTGCCACCAGTGACCCGGGACAGGGGGCGTCTGGCTACACCTTC.

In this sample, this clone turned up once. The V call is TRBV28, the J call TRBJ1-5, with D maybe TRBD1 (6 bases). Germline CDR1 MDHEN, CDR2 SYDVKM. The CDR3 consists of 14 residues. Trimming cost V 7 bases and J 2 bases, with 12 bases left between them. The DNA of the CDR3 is TGTGCCAGCAACAGGGTTCGGGGCAATCAGCCCCAGCATTTT. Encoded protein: CASNRVRGNQPQHF.

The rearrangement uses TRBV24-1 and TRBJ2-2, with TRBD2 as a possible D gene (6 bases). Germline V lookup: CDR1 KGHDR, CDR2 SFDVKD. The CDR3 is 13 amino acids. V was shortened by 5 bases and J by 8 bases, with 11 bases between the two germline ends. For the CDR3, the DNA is TGTGCCACCAGTGCGACTAGGTCGGGGGAGCTGTTTTTT. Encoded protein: CATSATRSGELFF.

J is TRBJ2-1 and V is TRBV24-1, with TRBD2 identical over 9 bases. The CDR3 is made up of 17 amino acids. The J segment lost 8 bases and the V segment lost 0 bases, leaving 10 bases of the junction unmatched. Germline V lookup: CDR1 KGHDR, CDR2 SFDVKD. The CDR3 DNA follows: TGTGCCACCAGTGATTTGAAGGGCGGGAGGGCTGTTGATGAGCAGTTCTTC. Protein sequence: CATSDLKGGRAVDEQFF.

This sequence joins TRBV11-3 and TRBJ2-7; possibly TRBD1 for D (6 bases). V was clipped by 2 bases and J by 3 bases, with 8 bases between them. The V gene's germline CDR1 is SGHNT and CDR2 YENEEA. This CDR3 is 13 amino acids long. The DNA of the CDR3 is TGTGCCAGCAGCTTAAGGGGGAGCTACGAGCAGTACTTC. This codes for CASSLRGSYEQYF.

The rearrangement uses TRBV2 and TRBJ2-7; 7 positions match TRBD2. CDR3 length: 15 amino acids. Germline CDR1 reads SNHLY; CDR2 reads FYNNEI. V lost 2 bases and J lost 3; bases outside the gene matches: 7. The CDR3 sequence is CASSEREGVGYEQYF. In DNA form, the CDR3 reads TGTGCCAGCAGTGAAAGGGAGGGAGTAGGCTACGAGCAGTACTTC.

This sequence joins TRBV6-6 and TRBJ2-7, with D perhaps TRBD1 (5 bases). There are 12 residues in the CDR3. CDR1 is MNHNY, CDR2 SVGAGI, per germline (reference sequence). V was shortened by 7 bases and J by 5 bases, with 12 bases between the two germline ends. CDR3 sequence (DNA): TGTGCCAGCACTGGGGCACGTCACGAGCAGTACTTC. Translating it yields CASTGARHEQYF.

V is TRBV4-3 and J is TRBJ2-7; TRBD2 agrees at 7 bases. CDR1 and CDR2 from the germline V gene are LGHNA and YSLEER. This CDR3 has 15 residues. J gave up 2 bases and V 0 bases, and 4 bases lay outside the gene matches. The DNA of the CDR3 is TGCGCCAGCAGCCAAGATCAGCTAGCGGCCTACGAGCAGTACTTC. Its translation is CASSQDQLAAYEQYF.

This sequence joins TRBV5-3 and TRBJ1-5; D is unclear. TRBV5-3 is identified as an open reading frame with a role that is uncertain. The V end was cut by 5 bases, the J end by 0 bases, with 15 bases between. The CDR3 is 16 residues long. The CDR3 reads CARSQKTSYSNQPQHF. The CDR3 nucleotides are TGTGCCAGAAGTCAAAAAACCTCCTATAGCAATCAGCCCCAGCATTTT.

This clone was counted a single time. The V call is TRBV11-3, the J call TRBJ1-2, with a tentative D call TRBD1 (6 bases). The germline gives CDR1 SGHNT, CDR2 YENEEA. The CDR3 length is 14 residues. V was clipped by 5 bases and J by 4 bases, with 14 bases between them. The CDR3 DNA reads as TGTGCCAGCAGCCTGGCCCGGGACATCTATGGCTACACCTTC. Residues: CASSLARDIYGYTF.

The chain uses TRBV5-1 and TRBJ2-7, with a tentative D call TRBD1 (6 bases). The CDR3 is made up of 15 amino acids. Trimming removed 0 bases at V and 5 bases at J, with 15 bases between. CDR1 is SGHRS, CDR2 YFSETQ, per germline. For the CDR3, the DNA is TGCGCCAGCAGCTTGGAAAGGACAGCCCACGACGAGCAGTACTTC. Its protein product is CASSLERTAHDEQYF.

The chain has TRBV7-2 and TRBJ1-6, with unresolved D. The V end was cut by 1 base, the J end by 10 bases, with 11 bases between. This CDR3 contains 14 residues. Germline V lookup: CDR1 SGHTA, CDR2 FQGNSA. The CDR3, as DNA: TGTGCCAGCAGCTTAGAGCACAGCAACTCACCCCTCCACTTT. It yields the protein CASSLEHSNSPLHF.

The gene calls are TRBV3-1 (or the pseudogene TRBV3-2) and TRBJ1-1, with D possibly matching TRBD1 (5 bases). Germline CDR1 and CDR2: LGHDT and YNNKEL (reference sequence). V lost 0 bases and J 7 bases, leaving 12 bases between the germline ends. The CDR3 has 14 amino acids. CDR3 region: CASSQDFSGGEAFF. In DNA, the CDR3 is TGTGCCAGCAGCCAAGATTTTTCCGGGGGTGAAGCTTTCTTT.

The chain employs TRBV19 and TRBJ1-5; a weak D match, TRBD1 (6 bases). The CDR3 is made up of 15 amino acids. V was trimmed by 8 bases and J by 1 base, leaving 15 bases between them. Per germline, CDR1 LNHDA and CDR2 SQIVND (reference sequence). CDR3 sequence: CASGDRTGSNQPQHF. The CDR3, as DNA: TGTGCCAGTGGAGACAGGACCGGGAGCAATCAGCCCCAGCATTTT. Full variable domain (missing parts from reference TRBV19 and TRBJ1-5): DGGITQSPKYLFRKEGQNVTLSCEQNLNHDAMYWYRQDPGQGLRLIYYSQIVNDFQKGDIAEGYSVSREKKESFPLTVTSAQKNPTAFYLCASGDRTGSNQPQHFGDGTRLSIL.

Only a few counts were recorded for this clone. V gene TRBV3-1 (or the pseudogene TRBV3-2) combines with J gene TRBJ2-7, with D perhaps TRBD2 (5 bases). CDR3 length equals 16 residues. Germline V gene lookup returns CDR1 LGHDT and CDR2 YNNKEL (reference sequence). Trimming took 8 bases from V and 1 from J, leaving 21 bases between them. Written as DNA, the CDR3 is TGTGCCAGCTTGTGGCTGAGGGCGGAGCCATCCTACGAGCAGTACTTC. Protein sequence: CASLWLRAEPSYEQYF.